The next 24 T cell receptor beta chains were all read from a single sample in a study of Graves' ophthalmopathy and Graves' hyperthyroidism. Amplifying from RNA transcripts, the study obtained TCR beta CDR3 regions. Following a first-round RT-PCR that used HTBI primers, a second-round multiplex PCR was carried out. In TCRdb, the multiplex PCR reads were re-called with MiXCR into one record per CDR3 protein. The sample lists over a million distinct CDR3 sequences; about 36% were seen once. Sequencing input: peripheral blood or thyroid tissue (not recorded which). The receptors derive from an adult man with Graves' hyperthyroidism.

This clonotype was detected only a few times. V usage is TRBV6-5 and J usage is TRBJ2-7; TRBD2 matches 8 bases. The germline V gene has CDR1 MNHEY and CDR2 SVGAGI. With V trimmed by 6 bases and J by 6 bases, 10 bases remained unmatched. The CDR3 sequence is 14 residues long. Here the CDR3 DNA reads TGTGCCAGCAGCCGGGAGGGGGAGGCGGCCGAGCAGTACTTC. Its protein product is CASSREGEAAEQYF.

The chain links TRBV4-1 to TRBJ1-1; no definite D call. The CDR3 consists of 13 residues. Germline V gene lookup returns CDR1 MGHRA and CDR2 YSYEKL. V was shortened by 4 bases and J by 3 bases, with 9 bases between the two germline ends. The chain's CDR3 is CASSPSRHTEAFF. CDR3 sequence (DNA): TGCGCCAGCAGCCCGTCGCGGCACACTGAAGCTTTCTTT.

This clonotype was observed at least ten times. The CDR3 coding sequence is TGTGCCAGTAGAAGAGAAGGTAGGGGGTCCTCTGAAGCTTTCTTT. Protein product: CASRREGRGSSEAFF. The chain recombines TRBV19 with TRBJ1-1; perhaps TRBD1 as D (6 bases). CDR1 is LNHDA, CDR2 SQIVND, per germline (reference sequence). Trimming removed 6 bases at V and 6 bases at J, with 20 bases between. This CDR3 is built from 15 residues.

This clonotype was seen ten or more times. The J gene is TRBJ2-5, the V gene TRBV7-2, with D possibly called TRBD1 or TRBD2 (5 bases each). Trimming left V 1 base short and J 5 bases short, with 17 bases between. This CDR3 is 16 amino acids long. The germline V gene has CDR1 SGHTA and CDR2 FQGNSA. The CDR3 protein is CASSLVVGGSAETQYF. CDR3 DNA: TGTGCCAGCAGCTTAGTGGTTGGGGGTTCGGCCGAGACCCAGTACTTC.

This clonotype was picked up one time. CDR3 sequence reads: CASSLFETSSYEQYF. For the CDR3, the DNA is TGTGCCAGCAGTTTATTTGAGACTAGCTCCTACGAGCAGTACTTC. The V call is TRBV7-2, the J call TRBJ2-7, with a weak D call TRBD2 (6 bases). Trimming shortened V by 6 bases and J by 0 bases, and 15 bases separated the two germline ends. The CDR3 contains 15 residues. Germline CDR1 and CDR2: SGHTA and FQGNSA.

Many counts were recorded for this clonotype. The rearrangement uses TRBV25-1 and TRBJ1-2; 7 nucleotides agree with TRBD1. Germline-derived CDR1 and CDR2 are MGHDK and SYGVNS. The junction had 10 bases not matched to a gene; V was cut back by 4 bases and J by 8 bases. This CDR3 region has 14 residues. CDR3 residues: CASSAPGQLKGYTF. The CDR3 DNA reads TGTGCCAGCAGTGCCCCGGGACAGCTAAAGGGCTACACCTTC.

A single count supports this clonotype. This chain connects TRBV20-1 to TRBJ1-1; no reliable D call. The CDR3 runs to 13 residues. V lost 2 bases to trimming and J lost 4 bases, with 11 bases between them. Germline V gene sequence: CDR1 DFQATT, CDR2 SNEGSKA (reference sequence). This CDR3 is CSARPGSATEAFF. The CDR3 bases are TGCAGTGCTAGACCGGGCTCAGCCACTGAAGCTTTCTTT.

The CDR3 DNA reads TGTGCCAGCAGCTTAGCGTCGGGTTCCTTAGGTGCGACCCAGTACTTC. It codes for CASSLASGSLGATQYF. V and J are TRBV7-9 and TRBJ2-5; D gene ambiguous. This CDR3 has 16 residues. The V and J ends lost 0 bases and 7 bases respectively, with 18 bases between them. Germline CDR1 reads SEHNR; CDR2 reads FQNEAQ (reference sequence).

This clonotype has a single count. The CDR3 region has the DNA TGTGCCCAAACTAGCGGACTTTCCTACGAGCAGTACTTC. Amino acid sequence: CAQTSGLSYEQYF. The gene calls are TRBV9 and TRBJ2-7, with 8 bases aligning to TRBD2. This CDR3 comprises 13 residues. J was trimmed by 1 base and V by 10 bases; bases with no gene match: 7. Per the germline V gene, CDR1 is SGDLS and CDR2 is YYNGEE.

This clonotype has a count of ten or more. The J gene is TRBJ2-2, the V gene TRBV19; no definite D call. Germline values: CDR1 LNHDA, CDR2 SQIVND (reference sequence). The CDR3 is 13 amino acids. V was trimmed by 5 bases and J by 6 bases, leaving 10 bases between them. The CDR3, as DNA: TGTGCCAGTAGTGACCACGGTCCCGGGGAGCTGTTTTTT. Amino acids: CASSDHGPGELFF.

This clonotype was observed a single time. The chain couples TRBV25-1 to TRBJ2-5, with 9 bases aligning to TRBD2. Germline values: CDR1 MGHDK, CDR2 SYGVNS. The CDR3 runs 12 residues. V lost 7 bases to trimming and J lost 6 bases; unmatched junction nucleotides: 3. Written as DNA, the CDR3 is TGTGCCAGCAATCTAGCGGGGAAGACCCAGTACTTC. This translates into CASNLAGKTQYF.

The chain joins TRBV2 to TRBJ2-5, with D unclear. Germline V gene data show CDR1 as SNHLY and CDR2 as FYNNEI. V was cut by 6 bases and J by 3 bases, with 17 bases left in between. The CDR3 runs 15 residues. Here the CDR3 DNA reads TGTGCCAGCAGGGAACCCCACTCCGGTGAAGAGACCCAGTACTTC. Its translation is CASREPHSGEETQYF.

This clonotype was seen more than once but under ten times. The CDR3 coding sequence is TGTGCCAGCCGAAACCCGGGACAGGGGCGAGAGACCCAGTACTTC. This gives the protein CASRNPGQGRETQYF. The genes are TRBV14 and TRBJ2-5, with 10 bases matching TRBD1. V dropped 8 bases and J dropped 4; count of bases not matched to a gene: 10. The CDR3 contains 15 residues. Germline CDR1 SGHDN, CDR2 FVKESK.

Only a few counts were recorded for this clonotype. CDR3 amino acids: CASTLPGTGSFNSPLHF. Here the CDR3 DNA reads TGTGCCAGCACACTGCCCGGGACAGGGTCTTTTAATTCACCCCTCCACTTT. The chain uses TRBV6-5 and TRBJ1-6, with 9 nucleotides matching TRBD1. The CDR3 is made up of 17 amino acids. With 7 bases clipped from V and 6 bases from J, the junction kept 13 bases outside the gene matches. The germline gives CDR1 MNHEY, CDR2 SVGAGI.

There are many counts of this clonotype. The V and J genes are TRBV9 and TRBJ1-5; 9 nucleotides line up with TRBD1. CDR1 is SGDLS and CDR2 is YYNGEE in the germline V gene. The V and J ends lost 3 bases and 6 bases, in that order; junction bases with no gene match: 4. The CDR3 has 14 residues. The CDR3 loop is CASSAGQGSQPQHF. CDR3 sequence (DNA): TGTGCCAGCAGCGCGGGACAGGGTAGTCAGCCCCAGCATTTT.

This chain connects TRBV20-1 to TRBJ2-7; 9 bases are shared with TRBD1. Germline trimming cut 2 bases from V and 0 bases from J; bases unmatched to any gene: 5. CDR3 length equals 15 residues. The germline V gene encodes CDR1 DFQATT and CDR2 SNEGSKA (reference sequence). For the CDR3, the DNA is TGCAGTGCTAGACCCGGGACAGGGTCCTCCTACGAGCAGTACTTC. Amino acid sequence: CSARPGTGSSYEQYF.

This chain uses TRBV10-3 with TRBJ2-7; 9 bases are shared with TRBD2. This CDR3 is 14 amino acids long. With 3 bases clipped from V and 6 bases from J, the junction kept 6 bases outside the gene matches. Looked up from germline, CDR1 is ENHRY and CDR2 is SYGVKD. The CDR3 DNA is TGTGCCATCAGTGACGCGGGAGGGCCGGGCGAGCAGTACTTC. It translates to CAISDAGGPGEQYF.

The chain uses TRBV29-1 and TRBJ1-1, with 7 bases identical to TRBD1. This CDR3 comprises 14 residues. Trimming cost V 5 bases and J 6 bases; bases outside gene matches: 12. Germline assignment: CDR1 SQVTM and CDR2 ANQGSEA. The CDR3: CSVPWTGVGSEAFF. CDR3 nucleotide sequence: TGCAGCGTTCCATGGACAGGAGTAGGATCTGAAGCTTTCTTT.

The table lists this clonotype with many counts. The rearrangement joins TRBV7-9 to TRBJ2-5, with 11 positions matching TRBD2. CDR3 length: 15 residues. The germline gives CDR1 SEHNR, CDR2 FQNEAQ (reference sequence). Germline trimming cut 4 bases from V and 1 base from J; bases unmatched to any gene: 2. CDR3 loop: CASSSTSGTQETQYF. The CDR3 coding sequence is TGTGCCAGCAGCTCGACTAGCGGGACCCAAGAGACCCAGTACTTC. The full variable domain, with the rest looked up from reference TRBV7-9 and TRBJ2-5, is DTGVSQNPRHKITKRGQNVTFRCDPISEHNRLYWYRQTLGQGPEFLTYFQNEAQLEKSRLLSDRFSAERPKGSFSTLEIQRTEQGDSAMYLCASSSTSGTQETQYFGPGTRLLVL.

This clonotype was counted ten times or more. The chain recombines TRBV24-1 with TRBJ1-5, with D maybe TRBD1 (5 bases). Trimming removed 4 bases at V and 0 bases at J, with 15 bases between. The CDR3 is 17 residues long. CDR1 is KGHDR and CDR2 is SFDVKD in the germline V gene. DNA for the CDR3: TGTGCCACCAGTGAGTACAGGAGGCTCGGTAGCAATCAGCCCCAGCATTTT. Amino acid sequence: CATSEYRRLGSNQPQHF.

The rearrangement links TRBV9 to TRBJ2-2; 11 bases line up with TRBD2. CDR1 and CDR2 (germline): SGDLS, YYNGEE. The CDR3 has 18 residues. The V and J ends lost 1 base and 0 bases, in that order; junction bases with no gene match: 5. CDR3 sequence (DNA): TGTGCCAGCAGCGTAACTAGCGGGGGTTCCACGAACACCGGGGAGCTGTTTTTT. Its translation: CASSVTSGGSTNTGELFF.

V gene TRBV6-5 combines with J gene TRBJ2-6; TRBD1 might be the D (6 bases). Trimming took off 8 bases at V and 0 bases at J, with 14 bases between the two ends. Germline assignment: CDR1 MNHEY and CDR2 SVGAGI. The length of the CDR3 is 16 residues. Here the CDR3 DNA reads TGTGCCAGCGGGACATTAAGGAGCTCTGGGGCCAACGTCCTGACTTTC. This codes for CASGTLRSSGANVLTF.

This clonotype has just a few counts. The CDR3 DNA reads TGCAGTGCTAGGGACTCTAACTATGGCTACACCTTC. The encoded protein is CSARDSNYGYTF. This chain links TRBV20-1 with TRBJ1-2, with no clear D. Deletions cut 3 bases from V and 0 bases from J, with 5 bases between. The germline gives CDR1 DFQATT, CDR2 SNEGSKA (reference sequence). The CDR3 totals 12 residues.

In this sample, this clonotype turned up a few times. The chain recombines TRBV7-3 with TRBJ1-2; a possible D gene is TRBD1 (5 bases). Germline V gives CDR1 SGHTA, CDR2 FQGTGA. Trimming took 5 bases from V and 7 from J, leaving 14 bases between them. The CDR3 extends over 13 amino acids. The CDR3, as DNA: TGTGCCAGCAGCCCTCAAGACAGTGGTGGCTACACCTTC. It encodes CASSPQDSGGYTF.